A selection of T cell receptor beta chains follows, all from one sample in a study of cytomegalovirus exposure and HLA in healthy donors. Profiled with immunoSEQ multiplex PCR; TCRdb holds only in-frame clones, not every one. The data show 100,000 to 130,000 clones, with 65% to 80% seen just once and approximately 4.2% held by the top ten. Sequencing was done on a sample of PBMCs. The receptor set was obtained from a male donor in good health and CMV-seronegative. Both conserved end residues are part of each CDR3. Some rows have no size entry. The others give once, few or many, or a class for an expanded clone.

>TRBV2|TRBJ1-2|NA
CASTRGVGGIFNYGYTF
>TRBV2|TRBJ1-1|few
CASSERFGAFF
>TRBV7-2|TRBJ2-7|NA
CASSLLQAYEQYF
>TRBV2|TRBJ2-1|NA
CASSESTDSYNEQFF
>TRBV27|TRBJ2-1|NA
CASSPSLSSLNEQFF
>TRBV19|TRBJ1-2|NA
CASSTRRGGSYGYTF
>TRBV9|TRBJ2-1|NA
CASSARQGDEQFF
>TRBV5-1|TRBJ1-1|NA
CASSLRLVNTEAFF
>TRBV19|TRBJ1-2|NA
CATNRDRGRTNYGYTF
>TRBV5-6|TRBJ1-2|NA
CASSLATGNYGYTF
>TRBV28|TRBJ2-4|NA
CASSAPGVKNIQYF
>TRBV11-2|TRBJ1-1|NA
CASSFQFQKNTEAFF
>TRBV5-1|NA|NA
CASSPPGSYEQYF
>TRBV19|TRBJ2-7|few
CASSIMGSAKYEQYF
>TRBV30|NA|once
CAWSGGTSSSYEQYF
>TRBV6-1|TRBJ1-4|NA
CASGPDTRIHEKLFF
>TRBV18|TRBJ2-5|NA
CASSLTSGGQETQYF
>TRBV12-5|TRBJ1-5|NA
CASGLGYRGRNQPQHF
>TRBV6-5|TRBJ1-1|NA
CASRGQGAGDTEAFF
>TRBV7-9|TRBJ2-5|few
CASSPRLAGVRETQYF
>TRBV5-3|TRBJ1-5|NA
CARSLEWWGGAQPQHF
>TRBV11-3|TRBJ2-1|few
CASSPAGLLQSNEQFF